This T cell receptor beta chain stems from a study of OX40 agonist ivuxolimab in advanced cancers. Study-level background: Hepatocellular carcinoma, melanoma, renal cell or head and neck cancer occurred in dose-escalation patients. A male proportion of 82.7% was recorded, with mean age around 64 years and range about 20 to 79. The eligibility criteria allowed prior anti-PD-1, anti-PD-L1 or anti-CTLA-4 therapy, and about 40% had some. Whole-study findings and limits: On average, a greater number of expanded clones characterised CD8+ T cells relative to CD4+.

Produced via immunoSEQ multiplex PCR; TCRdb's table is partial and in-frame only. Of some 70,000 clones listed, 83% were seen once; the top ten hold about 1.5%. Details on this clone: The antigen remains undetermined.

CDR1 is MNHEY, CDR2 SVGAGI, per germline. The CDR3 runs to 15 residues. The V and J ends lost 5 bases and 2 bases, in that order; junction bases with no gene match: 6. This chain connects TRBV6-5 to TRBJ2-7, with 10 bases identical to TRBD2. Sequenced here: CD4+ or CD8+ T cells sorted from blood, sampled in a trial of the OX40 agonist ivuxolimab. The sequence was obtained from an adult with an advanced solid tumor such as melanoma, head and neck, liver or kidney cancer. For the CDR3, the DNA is TGTGCCAGCAGTCTGATTAGCGGGGGGCCCTACGAGCAGTACTTC. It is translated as CASSLISGGPYEQYF.